The 17 T cell receptor beta chains listed next were all sequenced from one sample in a study of OX40 agonist ivuxolimab in advanced cancers. Clones were sequenced by immunoSEQ multiplex PCR, and TCRdb holds only the in-frame ones, with some missing. The sample has about 68,000 clones, more than 70% seen once. Here the sequenced sample was CD4+ or CD8+ T cells sorted from blood, taken in a trial of the OX40 agonist ivuxolimab. Source of these receptors: an adult with an advanced solid tumor such as melanoma, head and neck, liver or kidney cancer.

The chain carries TRBV4-3 and TRBJ1-2; D call uncertain. There are 16 residues in the CDR3. Trimming pared 0 bases from V and 2 bases from J, leaving 13 bases between. Germline CDR1 LGHNA, CDR2 YSLEER. CDR3 coding DNA: TGCGCCAGCAGCCAAGAGGCTCTCAAAATAAACTATGGCTACACCTTC. Translated: CASSQEALKINYGYTF.

V usage is TRBV7-9 and J usage is TRBJ2-7; D gene ambiguous. In germline, CDR1 is SEHNR, CDR2 FQNEAQ (reference sequence). V lost 5 bases and J 5 bases, leaving 19 bases between the germline ends. This CDR3 is 15 amino acids long. CDR3 in DNA: TGTGCCAGCAGCCTCAGGCCCCTCGACGGCCACGAGCAGTACTTC. Protein product: CASSLRPLDGHEQYF.

The V and J genes are TRBV7-9 and TRBJ2-3; perhaps D is TRBD1 or TRBD2 (5 bases each). V lost 8 bases and J lost 6, with 12 bases in between. The length of the CDR3 is 12 residues. Germline CDR1 SEHNR, CDR2 FQNEAQ (reference sequence). In DNA, the CDR3 is TGTGCCAGCGAATTATGGGGGGATACGCAGTATTTT. Encoded protein: CASELWGDTQYF.

This clone showed up just a few times. The J gene is TRBJ2-3, the V gene TRBV11-2, with TRBD2 matching over 7 bases. This CDR3 spans 15 amino acids. J was trimmed by 2 bases and V by 1 base; bases with no gene match: 3. Per the germline V gene, CDR1 is SGHAT and CDR2 is FQNNGV. The CDR3 DNA reads as TGTGCCAGCAGCTTAGCCGGGGGGTTCACAGATACGCAGTATTTT. Encoded protein: CASSLAGGFTDTQYF.

The chain employs TRBV9 and TRBJ2-7, with D possibly called TRBD1 or TRBD2 (5 bases each). The V gene lost 6 bases and the J gene lost 0 bases, with 13 bases spanning the gap. The germline V gene encodes CDR1 SGDLS and CDR2 YYNGEE. There are 14 residues in the CDR3. CDR3 DNA sequence: TGTGCCAGCACCCCAGGGACGGGCTCCTACGAGCAGTACTTC. Residues: CASTPGTGSYEQYF.

CDR3 sequence: CASCQFRFF. CDR3 in DNA: TGCGCGTCGTGTCAGTTTCGGTTTTTT. V gene TRBV23-1 combines with J gene TRBJ1-4; unclear D gene. TRBV23-1 has ORF status, its function being uncertain. The CDR3 has 9 amino acids.

This clone was counted between two and nine times. The gene calls are TRBV2 and TRBJ2-5; 11 bases align to TRBD1. Germline V CDR1 and CDR2: SNHLY, FYNNEI. The ends lost 8 bases at V and 6 bases at J; junction bases unmatched: 2. CDR3 length: 12 amino acids. The CDR3 here is CASGTGGKTQYF. Here the CDR3 DNA reads TGTGCCAGCGGGACAGGGGGAAAGACCCAGTACTTC. The variable domain in full, completed from reference TRBV2 and TRBJ2-5, reads EPEVTQTPSHQVTQMGQEVILRCVPISNHLYFYWYRQILGQKVEFLVSFYNNEISEKSEIFDDQFSVERPDGSNFTLKIRSTKLEDSAMYFCASGTGGKTQYFGPGTRLLVL.

This clone is judged medium-sized. The genes are TRBV2 and TRBJ1-1; D is unclear. The CDR3 is 11 amino acids. Per germline, CDR1 SNHLY and CDR2 FYNNEI. Trimming removed 4 bases from V and 10 bases from J, with 10 bases in between. The CDR3 DNA reads TGTGCCAGCAGTGCCCCTATCATAGCTTTCTTT. Residues: CASSAPIIAFF.

J is TRBJ2-2 and V is TRBV4-1, with TRBD2 matching 9 bases. The junction had 5 bases not matched to a gene; V was cut back by 4 bases and J by 2 bases. Germline CDR1 and CDR2: MGHRA and YSYEKL. The CDR3 sequence is 16 residues long. Written as DNA, the CDR3 is TGCGCCAGCAGCCTCTGGACTAGCGCTAACACCGGGGAGCTGTTTTTT. Translated: CASSLWTSANTGELFF.

V and J are TRBV4-3 and TRBJ2-1, with 11 bases lining up with TRBD1. CDR1 LGHNA and CDR2 YSLEER come from the germline V gene. The V and J ends lost 4 bases and 5 bases, in that order; junction bases with no gene match: 1. The CDR3 extends over 14 amino acids. CDR3 in amino acids: CASSPGQGDNEQFF. The CDR3 DNA follows: TGCGCCAGCAGCCCGGGACAGGGGGACAATGAGCAGTTCTTC.

This clone has a single count. The chain combines TRBV19 with TRBJ2-3; D possibly uses TRBD1 or TRBD2 (6 bases each). The CDR3 has 15 residues. Germline CDR1 is LNHDA and CDR2 is SQIVND (reference sequence). Deletions cut 6 bases from V and 0 bases from J, with 13 bases between. This CDR3 is CASSSRRGSTDTQYF. DNA for the CDR3: TGTGCCAGTAGCTCTAGGAGGGGGAGCACAGATACGCAGTATTTT.

This clone appeared many times. The chain combines TRBV19 with TRBJ1-5, with TRBD1 matching 7 bases. Trimming at V came to 5 bases and at J to 5 bases, leaving 9 bases not matched to a gene. The CDR3 contains 15 residues. The germline V gene encodes CDR1 LNHDA and CDR2 SQIVND (reference sequence). The CDR3 region is CASSVPGQVDQPQHF. In nucleotides, the CDR3 is TGTGCCAGTAGTGTACCTGGACAGGTGGATCAGCCCCAGCATTTT.

The V gene is TRBV7-6, the J gene TRBJ2-3; D is perhaps TRBD2 (5 bases). The V end lost 7 bases, the J end lost 8 bases, and 13 bases lay between the germline ends. This CDR3 spans 12 amino acids. CDR1 and CDR2 from the germline V gene are SGHVS and FNYEAQ. The DNA for the CDR3 is TGTGCCAGCATAGATGAGGGCGGTACGCAGTATTTT. Its protein is CASIDEGGTQYF.

V is TRBV7-9 and J is TRBJ2-1; the D gene is possibly TRBD1 (6 bases). Trimming cost V 5 bases and J 5 bases, with 16 bases left between them. Germline CDR1 and CDR2: SEHNR and FQNEAQ (reference sequence). This CDR3 has 15 amino acids. The DNA of the CDR3 is TGTGCCAGCAGCCAGAGCCCAGGGGCCAACAATGAGCAGTTCTTC. Its protein is CASSQSPGANNEQFF.

This chain joins TRBV5-5 and TRBJ1-1; D is undetermined. V gave up 0 bases and J gave up 0 bases, with 12 bases separating them. The CDR3 loop spans 16 amino acids. Germline V lookup: CDR1 SGHKS, CDR2 YYEKEE (reference sequence). The CDR3 DNA is TGTGCCAGCAGCTTGGCCCCCCATAACATGAACACTGAAGCTTTCTTT. Encoded protein: CASSLAPHNMNTEAFF.

J is TRBJ1-5 and V is TRBV6-5; possibly TRBD1 for D (6 bases). There are 14 residues in the CDR3. Trimming removed 7 bases from V and 9 bases from J, with 19 bases in between. Germline lookup yields CDR1 MNHEY and CDR2 SVGAGI. In nucleotides, the CDR3 is TGTGCCAGCAAACTTCAGGGGACCGGGGGGCCCCAGCATTTT. Translated, it gives CASKLQGTGGPQHF.

Only a few counts were recorded for this clone. CDR3 nucleotides: TGTGCCAGCAGCTTCCTCACGGGGGGTTGGGAGCAGTACTTC. Amino acids: CASSFLTGGWEQYF. The gene calls are TRBV6-1 and TRBJ2-7; TRBD2 agrees at 7 bases. In germline, CDR1 is MNHNS, CDR2 SASEGT. The V segment lost 6 bases and the J segment 7 bases; nucleotides outside the gene matches: 12. The length of the CDR3 is 14 residues.